The 5 T cell receptor beta chains listed next were all sequenced from one sample in a study of regulatory T cells in long-lasting Graves disease. Investigators prepared the TCR beta libraries by applying iRepertoire HTBI primers and Arm-PCR of CDR3 regions. TCRdb reanalysed the multiplex PCR reads using MiXCR and keeps one entry per CDR3 protein. The profile shows roughly 250,000 distinct CDR3 sequences, about 18% of them singletons. Time point specified: newly diagnosed GD, antithyroid drugs for less than 3 months. PBMC RNA was the source of the TCR library. A further study also used this sample, focusing on T cells in Graves' hyperthyroidism and ophthalmopathy.

The sequences come from peripheral blood mononuclear cells (PBMCs), collected at new diagnosis, from a patient treated with antithyroid drugs. These receptors came from a woman aged 30 to 39 with Graves disease.

This clonotype was observed a handful of times. The chain links TRBV6-2 or TRBV6-3 to TRBJ2-1; D might be TRBD1 or TRBD2, each matching 5 bases. This CDR3 spans 22 amino acids. The V gene's germline CDR1 is MNHEY and CDR2 SVGEGT. Trimming took off 2 bases at V and 5 bases at J, with 34 bases between the two ends. The CDR3: CASSYASLRAYRDLWVNNEQFF. Here the CDR3 DNA reads TGTGCCAGCAGTTACGCCTCCCTTCGGGCGTACCGGGACCTTTGGGTGAACAATGAGCAGTTCTTC.

This clonotype was detected many times. This chain connects TRBV5-6 to TRBJ1-1, with D perhaps TRBD1 (6 bases). Germline V gene data show CDR1 as SGHDT and CDR2 as YYEEEE. Trimming cost V 0 bases and J 4 bases, with 13 bases left between them. The CDR3 totals 15 residues. The DNA for the CDR3 is TGTGCCAGCAGCTTGGTCGGGGGGCACGGCACTGAAGCTTTCTTT. This encodes CASSLVGGHGTEAFF. Full variable domain (missing parts from reference TRBV5-6 and TRBJ1-1): DAGVTQSPTHLIKTRGQQVTLRCSPKSGHDTVSWYQQALGQGPQFIFQYYEEEERQRGNFPDRFSGHQFPNYSSELNVNALLLGDSALYLCASSLVGGHGTEAFFGQGTRLTVV.

This clonotype was detected many times. This rearrangement joins TRBV29-1 to TRBJ1-1; TRBD1 might be the D (5 bases). The CDR3 sequence is 14 residues long. Germline loops: CDR1 SQVTM, CDR2 ANQGSEA. Trimming took off 1 base at V and 4 bases at J, with 13 bases between the two ends. CDR3: CSVEATDGGTEAFF. As DNA, the CDR3 is TGCAGCGTTGAAGCGACCGATGGGGGCACTGAAGCTTTCTTT. Filled out from reference TRBV29-1 and TRBJ1-1, the complete variable domain reads SAVISQKPSRDICQRGTSLTIQCQVDSQVTMMFWYRQQPGQSLTLIATANQGSEATYESGFVIDKFPISRPNLTFSTLTVSNMSPEDSSIYLCSVEATDGGTEAFFGQGTRLTVV.

This clonotype appeared many times. The chain carries TRBV9 and TRBJ1-4; 8 bases match TRBD1. V dropped 3 bases and J dropped 6; count of bases not matched to a gene: 4. This CDR3 region has 14 residues. CDR1 and CDR2 from the germline V gene are SGDLS and YYNGEE. The DNA of the CDR3 is TGTGCCAGCAGCGCGACAGGGGTTCATGAAAAACTGTTTTTT. Its translation: CASSATGVHEKLFF.

This clonotype was detected many times. V and J are TRBV11-1 and TRBJ2-1; TRBD1 matches at 7 bases. This CDR3 is built from 16 residues. CDR1 and CDR2 (germline): SGHAT, FQDESV (reference sequence). V was pared by 4 bases and J by 0 bases, with 6 bases of the junction left unmatched. The CDR3, as DNA: TGTGCCAGCAGCTCATTCCGGGACAGCTCCTACAATGAGCAGTTCTTC. Encoded protein: CASSSFRDSSYNEQFF.